These 2 T cell receptor beta chains originate from one sample sequenced in a study of cytomegalovirus exposure and HLA in healthy donors. 13 Jbeta primers and 60 Vbeta primers were used for the PCR. TCRdb's table, derived via immunoSEQ multiplex PCR, lists solely in-frame clones and lacks some. The data show 150,000 or so clones, 75% to 80% seen once. Specimen: PBMCs. These receptors were obtained from a male donor in good health and CMV-seronegative.

The chain combines TRBV19 with TRBJ1-5; D remains ambiguous. The CDR3 runs 16 residues. The germline V and J ends were trimmed by 6 bases and 0 bases, with 15 bases remaining between them. Germline lookup yields CDR1 LNHDA and CDR2 SQIVND (reference sequence). The CDR3 nucleotides are TGTGCCAGTAGATATTGGCAGTCAGTTAGCAATCAGCCCCAGCATTTT. Encoded protein: CASRYWQSVSNQPQHF.

On this clone: At the DNA level, this CDR3 is encoded by other sequences in the same sample as well. V is TRBV11-2 and J is TRBJ2-5, with a tentative D call TRBD1 (6 bases). CDR1 and CDR2 from the germline V gene are SGHAT and FQNNGV. CDR3 length: 14 amino acids. Trimming took off 0 bases at V and 9 bases at J, with 14 bases between the two ends. This CDR3 reads CASSLDTGKTAQYF. In DNA form, the CDR3 reads TGTGCCAGCAGCTTAGATACAGGGAAAACCGCCCAGTACTTC.